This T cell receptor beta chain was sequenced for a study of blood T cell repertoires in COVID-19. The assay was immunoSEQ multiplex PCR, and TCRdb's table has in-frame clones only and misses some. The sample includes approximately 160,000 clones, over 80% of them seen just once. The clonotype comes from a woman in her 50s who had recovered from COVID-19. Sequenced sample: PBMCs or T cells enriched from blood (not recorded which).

The CDR3 protein is CASSSGLAGSAQYF. CDR3 in DNA: TGTGCCAGCAGCTCAGGACTAGCGGGATCGGCCCAGTACTTC. This chain joins TRBV7-2 and TRBJ2-4; 12 bases line up with TRBD2. CDR1 is SGHTA and CDR2 is FQGNSA in the germline V gene. V shed 4 bases, J shed 13 bases, and the junction held 8 bases outside the gene matches. This CDR3 spans 14 amino acids.